Listed below are T cell receptor beta chains from one sample, sequenced in a study of blood T cell repertoires in COVID-19. Sequenced by immunoSEQ multiplex PCR; TCRdb stores in-frame clones only, minus some. There are under 250,000 clones in the sample; 83% occur only once, and roughly 2.8% lies in the top ten. The sequencing input was peripheral blood. The receptor set was obtained from a man aged 50-59 years with active or convalescent COVID-19. Both conserved end residues are part of each CDR3. The D gene is left open where the match is weak. Only part of the rows carry a size: once, few, many, or a class if the clone is expanded.

J gene | V gene | D gene | clone size | CDR3 DNA | CDR3 protein
TRBJ2-2 | TRBV5-1 | TRBD2 | NA | TGCGCCAGCAGCAGAGGGACTAGCGGGAACACCGGGGAGCTGTTTTTT | CASSRGTSGNTGELFF
TRBJ1-4 | TRBV4-3 | NA | NA | TGCGCCAGCAGCCAGCCACAGGGTGATAATGAAAAACTGTTTTTT | CASSQPQGDNEKLFF
TRBJ2-2 | TRBV11-1 | NA | NA | TGTGCCAGCAGCTTACAAACAGGGAACACCGGGGAGCTGTTTTTT | CASSLQTGNTGELFF
TRBJ1-1 | TRBV10-3 | NA | once | TGTGCCATCACGCGGGACTCAATGGGGACTGAAGCTTTCTTT | CAITRDSMGTEAFF
TRBJ2-5 | TRBV4-3 | TRBD1 | NA | TGCGCCAGCAGCCAAGATCAGGGACAGGGCGAGGAGACCCAGTACTTC | CASSQDQGQGEETQYF
TRBJ2-3 | TRBV19 | TRBD1 | NA | TGTGCCAGTAGTTGGGACAGGGGGCCCAGGGATACGCAGTATTTT | CASSWDRGPRDTQYF
TRBJ1-1 | TRBV7-9 | TRBD1 | NA | TGTGCCAGCAGTAGGGACAGGGGGCCGGGCACTGAAGCTTTCTTT | CASSRDRGPGTEAFF
TRBJ1-4 | TRBV19 | TRBD1 | once | TGTGCCAGTAGAGGCCTGAACAGGGGGTCAGAAAAACTGTTTTTT | CASRGLNRGSEKLFF
TRBJ2-2 | TRBV9 | TRBD2 | NA | TGTGCCAGCAGCGTTTCGACTAGCATAAACGGGGAGCTGTTTTTT | CASSVSTSINGELFF
TRBJ2-7 | TRBV7-9 | TRBD1 | NA | TGTGCCAGCAGCATACTGACAGGGCAGGGCCCCTACGAGCAGTACTTC | CASSILTGQGPYEQYF
TRBJ1-2 | TRBV27 | NA | NA | TGTGCCAACTCCTATGGCTACACCTTC | CANSYGYTF
TRBJ1-1 | TRBV30 | NA | NA | TGTGCCTGGAAATCTTCAGGGGTGCAGGGCACTGAAGCTTTCTTT | CAWKSSGVQGTEAFF
TRBJ2-7 | TRBV2 | NA | NA | TGTGCCAGCAGTGAAGCTGTCGACGAGCAGTACTTC | CASSEAVDEQYF
TRBJ1-2 | TRBV5-4 | NA | NA | TGTGCCAGCAGAAGCGGGGCTAACTATGGCTACACCTTC | CASRSGANYGYTF
TRBJ2-1 | TRBV29-1 | TRBD1 | once | TGCAGCGTTGAATCAACAGGGGGCAGGTTCTTC | CSVESTGGRFF
TRBJ1-5 | TRBV19 | TRBD1 | once | TGTGCCAGTAGCCGGACAGGATCTCAGCCCCAGCATTTT | CASSRTGSQPQHF
TRBJ1-6 | TRBV27 | NA | NA | TGTGCCACCAAGAACCCGATGACAGACTATAATTCACCCCTCCACTTT | CATKNPMTDYNSPLHF
TRBJ2-7 | TRBV27 | TRBD2 | NA | TGTGCCAGCAGTTCACTAGCGGGAGGGCCCTACGAGCAGTACTTC | CASSSLAGGPYEQYF
TRBJ1-3 | TRBV6-1 | TRBD1 | NA | TGTGCCAGCAGTGAAGGGGACAGAAAGGGCCTTGGAAACACCATATATTTT | CASSEGDRKGLGNTIYF
TRBJ1-2 | TRBV18 | NA | NA | TGTGCCAGCTCACCAAACCCAGGGCCGAACTATGGCTACACCTTC | CASSPNPGPNYGYTF
TRBJ1-4 | TRBV2 | NA | NA | TGTGCCAGCAGTGAAAGCCAGGGATGGAAACTGTTTTTT | CASSESQGWKLFF
TRBJ1-2 | TRBV2 | NA | NA | TGTGCCAGCAGAAGAGGGAGCCCCCCGTCTGGCTACACCTTC | CASRRGSPPSGYTF
TRBJ1-6 | TRBV7-6 | NA | NA | TGTGCCAGCAGCTTAGGTTTGGGAGGCGGCATTGGCTCACCCCTCCACTTT | CASSLGLGGGIGSPLHF
TRBJ2-5 | TRBV19 | TRBD2 | NA | TGTGCCAGTAGTATCCTCATAGCGGGGGGCCAAGAGACCCAGTACTTC | CASSILIAGGQETQYF
TRBJ2-1 | TRBV5-4 | TRBD2 | NA | TGTGCCAGCAACGTCGTCCAAACTAGCGGGAGGTCAAATGAGCAGTTCTTC | CASNVVQTSGRSNEQFF
TRBJ2-7 | TRBV4-1 | TRBD2 | NA | TGCGCCAGCAGCCAGGGAGGGCCCTTCCGCGAGCAGTACTTC | CASSQGGPFREQYF